This TCR beta chain appears in the sequencing data of a study of CD8 T cells in ankylosing spondylitis. Regarding the study as a whole: The study identified a TCR beta motif of under ten highly homologous variants that appeared characteristic of ankylosing spondylitis blood. Clones tied to disease were said to be significantly enriched in matched ankylosing spondylitis synovial fluid. Certain motif variants had earlier been reported in reactive arthritis synovial fluid and blood.

To note about this clonotype: The antigen remains unidentified.

The V and J ends lost 4 bases and 7 bases, in that order; junction bases with no gene match: 8. The CDR3 loop spans 15 amino acids. The germline gives CDR1 SGHTA, CDR2 FQGNSA. Making use of molecular barcodes, quantitative 5'-RACE generated TCR beta libraries. MiXCR was run by TCRdb on the 5' RACE reads, yielding one entry per CDR3 protein. The data show approximately 440,000 distinct CDR3 sequences, 15% to 20% seen once. The receptor was derived from a male donor with ankylosing spondylitis. V gene TRBV7-2 combines with J gene TRBJ2-1; 9 nucleotides match TRBD2. Sequenced: blood, either unsorted or a sorted T cell fraction (not recorded which). The CDR3 sequence: CASSSAGGVANEQFF. CDR3 nucleotide sequence: TGTGCCAGCAGCTCGGCGGGAGGGGTTGCAAATGAGCAGTTCTTC.